This T cell receptor (beta chain) was captured in a study of blood T cell repertoires in COVID-19 (TCRdb year 2020). For the wider study: Samples covering the acute and convalescent phases of COVID-19 were provided by collaborators in the United States, Italy and Spain. The sample metadata nearly always contained a de-identified subject ID, COVID-19 status, age in years and sex. Subjects who had been exposed to COVID-19, were actively infected with it, or had recovered from it provided the deeply sampled blood TCRbeta repertoires that made up the dataset. Samples came from the ongoing ImmuneRACE study (first 160 participants) plus 1,254 subjects from 6 global collaborators. HLA class I and class II types, where available, came from metadata supplied by the sample provider rather than from assay-based typing. The repertoires were made available in a free public database intended to serve as a resource for research on the immune response to SARS-CoV-2. The prospective study material was composed of cDNA or gDNA derived from T cells, B-cell-depleted T cells, or PBMCs. Overall study outcomes, separate from this receptor: Clinical and demographic metadata were provided uncurated, with the amount varying by source and participant.

TCRbeta CDR3 regions were amplified from genomic DNA by means of the immunoSEQ Assay, a bias-controlled multiplex PCR. Under the source paper's analysis protocol: The number of nucleated cells in each sample was estimated from the amplification of reference gene primers within the assay. To quantify the absolute abundance of each unique TCRbeta CDR3 rearrangement, sequence reads were collapsed and filtered. For each sample, productive Simpson clonality was calculated as the square root of Simpson's diversity index across productive rearrangements. The source is immuneACCESS, and TCRdb retained only in-frame sequences with V and J called. Part of the clones is not carried over; for the studies checked, unresolved V genes explain less than half of this, and the remainder is unexplained. The V and J calls and the clone size are those of that table, but D and trimming were determined from the DNA. This sample has around 390,000 clones in its table, and approximately 87% of those were observed once. In total, the top ten clones hold 10% of the sample.

Participants in the prospective study were aged about 18 to 95 years, lived in 20 to 25 United States geographic areas, and enrolled through a virtual design. Cohort assignment in the prospective study relied on participant-reported clinical history from a screening survey and a study questionnaire. Recovered participants in ImmuneRACE Cohort 3 were defined by two consecutive negative NP/OP PCR tests, clearance by a healthcare professional, or resolution of symptoms. Each participant in the prospective study had whole blood, serum and a nasopharyngeal or oropharyngeal swab collected by mobile phlebotomists. Over a roughly 2-month period, participants in the prospective study had the option of providing additional blood draws and questionnaires. Before DNA extraction, prospective study blood samples were shipped either frozen or at room temperature. V loses 2 bases of germline sequence and J loses 5 bases, and the interval between the two ends is 15 bases. The germline V gene sets CDR1 to SGHVS and CDR2 to FQNEAQ. The CDR3 covers 15 residues, taking in both the cysteine and the phenylalanine. Only the CDR3 portion is preserved as DNA: 45 bases, with reading frame beginning at the first base.

On this clone: This clone's antigen is unknown. No base quality information exists; no much larger clone differs at one position.

The sequence was collected from a woman aged 45-65 years who had recovered from COVID-19. Sequencing was carried out using PBMCs or T cells enriched from blood (not recorded which). The rearranged segments are TRBV7-8 and TRBJ1-2; the D gene is possibly TRBD1, with 6 bases matching. The nucleotide sequence reads as follows: TGTGCCAGCAGCTTAATCCCAGGGGTTGGATATGGCTACACCTTC. It translates to CASSLIPGVGYGYTF.